The clone carrying this T cell receptor beta chain was found many times. Its antigen is unknown. These data come from a study of T cells in Graves' hyperthyroidism and ophthalmopathy. Germline V gene data show CDR1 as MNHNS and CDR2 as SASEGT. V was clipped by 2 bases and J by 4 bases, with 9 bases between them. The CDR3 is 15 residues long. TCR beta CDR3 sequences were amplified from RNA transcripts. A first-round RT-PCR of the TCR CDR3 used the HTBI primer set. TCRdb itself ran the multiplex PCR reads through MiXCR, one entry per CDR3 protein. The sample has about 420,000 distinct CDR3 sequences; about 15% are singletons. Regarding the study as a whole: Separation of ophthalmopathy from stable hyperthyroidism was achieved by a 13 V-J model. Most thyroid clonotypes expanded above 0.001 appeared in blood too. Ophthalmopathy was identified by the model a median roughly 6.5 months ahead of onset.

Sample: blood. The sequence came from a woman aged 18-29 years with Graves' hyperthyroidism. The chain couples TRBV6-1 to TRBJ1-6; D ambiguous. The CDR3 DNA is TGTGCCAGCAGTGAAAGGGATAAGTATAATTCACCCCTCCACTTT. Translating gives CASSERDKYNSPLHF.